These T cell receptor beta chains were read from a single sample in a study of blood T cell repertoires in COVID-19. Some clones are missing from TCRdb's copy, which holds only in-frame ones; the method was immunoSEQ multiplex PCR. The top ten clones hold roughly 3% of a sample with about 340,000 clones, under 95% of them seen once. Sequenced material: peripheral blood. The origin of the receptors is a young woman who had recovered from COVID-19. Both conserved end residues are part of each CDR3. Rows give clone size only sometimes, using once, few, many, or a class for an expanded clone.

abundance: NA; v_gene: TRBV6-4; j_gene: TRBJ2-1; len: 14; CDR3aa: CASSRRGLLDEQFF
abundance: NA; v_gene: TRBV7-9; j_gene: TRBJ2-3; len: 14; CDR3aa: CASSVRDTTDTQYF
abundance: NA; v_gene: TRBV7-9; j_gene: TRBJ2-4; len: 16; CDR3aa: CASSIWDRRAKNIQYF
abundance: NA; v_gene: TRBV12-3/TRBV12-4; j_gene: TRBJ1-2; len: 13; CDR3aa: CASRGQAARGYTF
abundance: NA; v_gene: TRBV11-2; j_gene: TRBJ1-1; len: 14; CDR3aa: CASSLVIPGTEAFF
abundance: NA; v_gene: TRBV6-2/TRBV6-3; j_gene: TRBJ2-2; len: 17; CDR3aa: CASSYRAGGPWTGELFF
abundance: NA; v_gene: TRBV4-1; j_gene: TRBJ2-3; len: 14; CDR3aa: CASSQIRGTDTQYF
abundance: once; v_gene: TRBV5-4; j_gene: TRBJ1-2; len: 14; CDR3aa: CASSLYNSNYGYTF
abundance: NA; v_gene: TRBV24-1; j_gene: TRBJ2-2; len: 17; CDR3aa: CATSDPRRDRGTGELFF
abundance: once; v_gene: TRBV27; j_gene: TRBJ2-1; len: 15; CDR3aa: CASSTGFTSYNEQFF
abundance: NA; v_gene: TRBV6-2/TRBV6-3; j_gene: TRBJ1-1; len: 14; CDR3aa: CASSRTGGGTEAFF
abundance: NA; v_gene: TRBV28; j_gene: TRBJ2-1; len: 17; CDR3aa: CASSSLLDLSSYNEQFF
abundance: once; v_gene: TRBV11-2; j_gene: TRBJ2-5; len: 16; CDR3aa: CASSRPLSGAGETQYF
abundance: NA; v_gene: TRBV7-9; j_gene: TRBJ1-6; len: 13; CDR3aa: CASGDRGSSPLHF
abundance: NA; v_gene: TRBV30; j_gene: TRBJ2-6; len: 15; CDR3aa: CAWSLDRAGANVLTF
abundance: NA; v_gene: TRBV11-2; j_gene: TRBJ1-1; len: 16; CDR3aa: CASSSGTGQGRTEAFF
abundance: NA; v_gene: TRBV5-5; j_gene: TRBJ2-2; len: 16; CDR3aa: CASSSGRGTNTGELFF
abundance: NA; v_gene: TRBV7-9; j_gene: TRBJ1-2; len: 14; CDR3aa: CASSLGGKGYGYTF
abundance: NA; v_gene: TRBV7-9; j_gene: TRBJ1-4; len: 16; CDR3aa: CASSLARTATNEKLFF
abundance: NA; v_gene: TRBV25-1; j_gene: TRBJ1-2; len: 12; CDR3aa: CASRDGGDGYTF
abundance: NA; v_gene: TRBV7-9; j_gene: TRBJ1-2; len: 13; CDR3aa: CASSQQGADGYTF
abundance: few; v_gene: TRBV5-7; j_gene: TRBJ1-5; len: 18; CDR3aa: CATMGPGHQSNSNQPQHF
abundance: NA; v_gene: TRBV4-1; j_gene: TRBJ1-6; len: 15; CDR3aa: CASSQGQGVNSPLHF
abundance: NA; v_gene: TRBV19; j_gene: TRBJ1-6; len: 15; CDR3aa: CASSLNGQYNSPLHF
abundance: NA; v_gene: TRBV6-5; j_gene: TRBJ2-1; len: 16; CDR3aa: CASSYSIEDRVNEQFF
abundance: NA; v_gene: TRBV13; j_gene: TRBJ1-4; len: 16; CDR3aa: CASSFFGEPGGEKLFF
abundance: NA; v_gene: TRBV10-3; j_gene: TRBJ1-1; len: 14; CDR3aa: CAISVDREDTEAFF
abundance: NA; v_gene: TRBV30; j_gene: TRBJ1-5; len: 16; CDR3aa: CAWNRDRGLGGQPQHF
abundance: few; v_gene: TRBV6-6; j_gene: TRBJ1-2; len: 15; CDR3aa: CASSYRTDRGYGYTF
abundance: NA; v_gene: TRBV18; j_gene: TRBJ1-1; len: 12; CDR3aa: CASSRANTEAFF
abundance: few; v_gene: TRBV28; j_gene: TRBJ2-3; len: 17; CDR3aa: CASSLLSGRASTDTQYF
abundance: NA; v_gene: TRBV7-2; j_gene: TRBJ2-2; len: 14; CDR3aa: CASSFAGYTGELFF
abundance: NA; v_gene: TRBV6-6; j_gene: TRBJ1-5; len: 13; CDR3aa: CATYRGQNQPQHF
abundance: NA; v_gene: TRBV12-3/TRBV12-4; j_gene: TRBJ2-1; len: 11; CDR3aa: CASRLDNEQFF
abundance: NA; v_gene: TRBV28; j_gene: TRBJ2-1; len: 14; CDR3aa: CASSLYSEREGAFF
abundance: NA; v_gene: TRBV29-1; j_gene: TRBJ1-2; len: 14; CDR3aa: CSATRGGRNYGYTF
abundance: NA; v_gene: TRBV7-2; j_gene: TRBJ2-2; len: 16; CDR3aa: CASSLLAGGVGGELFF
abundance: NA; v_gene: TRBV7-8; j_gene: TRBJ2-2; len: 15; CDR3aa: CASSLERADTGELFF
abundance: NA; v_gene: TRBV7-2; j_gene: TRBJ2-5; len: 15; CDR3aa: CASSKGNSLQETQYF
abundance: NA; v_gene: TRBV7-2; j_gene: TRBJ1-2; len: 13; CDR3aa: CASSLVQGRGYTF
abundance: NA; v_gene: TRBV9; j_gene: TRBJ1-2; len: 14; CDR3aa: CASSVEGSNYGYTF
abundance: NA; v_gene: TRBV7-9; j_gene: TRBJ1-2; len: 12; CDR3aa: CASSLDRGMNTF
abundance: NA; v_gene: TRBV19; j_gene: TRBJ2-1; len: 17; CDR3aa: CASSPLGLAGSYNEQFF
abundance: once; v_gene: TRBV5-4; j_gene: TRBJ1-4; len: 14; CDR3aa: CAGHGGGRDEKLFF
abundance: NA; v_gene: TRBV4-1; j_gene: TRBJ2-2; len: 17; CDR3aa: CASSHETGQGAPGELFF
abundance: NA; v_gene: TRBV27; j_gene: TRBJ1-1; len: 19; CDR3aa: CASSRGPGTEKYMNTEAFF
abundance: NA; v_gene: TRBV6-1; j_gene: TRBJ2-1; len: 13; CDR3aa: CASSALDFNEQFF
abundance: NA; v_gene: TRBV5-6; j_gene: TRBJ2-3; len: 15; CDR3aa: CASSFSAGLADTQYF
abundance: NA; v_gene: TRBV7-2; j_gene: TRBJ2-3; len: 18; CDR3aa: CASSSRGGGTGGSDTQYF
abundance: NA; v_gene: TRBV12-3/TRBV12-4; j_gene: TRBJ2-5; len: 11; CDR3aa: CASSSSETQYF
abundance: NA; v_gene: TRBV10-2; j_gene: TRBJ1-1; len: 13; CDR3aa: CASSQDRRTEAFF
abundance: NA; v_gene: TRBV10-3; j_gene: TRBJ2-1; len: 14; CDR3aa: CAISESTGAHEQFF
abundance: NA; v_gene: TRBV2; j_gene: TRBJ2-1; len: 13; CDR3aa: CASSESGLPEQFF
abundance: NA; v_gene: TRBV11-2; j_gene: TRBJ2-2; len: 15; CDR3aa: CASSPTRSGFGELFF
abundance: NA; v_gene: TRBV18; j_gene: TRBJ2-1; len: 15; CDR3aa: CASSPLGQGKNEQFF
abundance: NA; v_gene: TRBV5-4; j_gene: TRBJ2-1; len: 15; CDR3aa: CASSKGTSGINEQFF
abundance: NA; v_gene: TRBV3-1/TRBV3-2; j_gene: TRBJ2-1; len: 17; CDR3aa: CASSLDRGVAGAYEQFF
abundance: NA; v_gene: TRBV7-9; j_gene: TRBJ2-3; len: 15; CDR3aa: CASSLGAGKGDTQYF
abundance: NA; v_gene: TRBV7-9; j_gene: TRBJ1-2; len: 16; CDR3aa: CASSSAEGQGGRGYTF